The T cell receptor beta chain under discussion was sequenced for a study of a mutant IDH1 vaccine in newly diagnosed glioma. On the study more broadly: Patients under treatment included roughly 60% males and about 40% females and had a mean age of around 37 years.

Time point defined: week 47, end of study. Each dose of the vaccine consisted of 300 ug of mutant IDH1 20-mer peptide, with topical imiquimod. Each tumor in the donors was a new WHO grade 3 or 4 astrocytoma, IDH1-mutant and ATRX-lost. Method: immunoSEQ multiplex PCR; TCRdb's copy keeps in-frame clones and lacks some. This sample has roughly 46,000 clones, with roughly 83% found just once. A remark on this clone: Its matching antigen is unknown.

CDR3 size: 13 residues. The V gene's germline CDR1 is SGHNT and CDR2 YENEEA. V lost 5 bases to trimming and J lost 0 bases, with 8 bases between them. This material consisted of PBMCs, taken from a glioma patient whose treatment included an IDH1 peptide vaccine. This sequence was found in a woman aged 25 to 45 with glioma. Some clones in this sample may be carry-over from other donors' samples. The chain uses TRBV11-3 and TRBJ2-7, with D perhaps matching TRBD1 (5 bases). The CDR3 reads CASSPTGSYEQYF. CDR3 in DNA: TGTGCCAGCAGCCCTACAGGCTCCTACGAGCAGTACTTC.